The 21 T cell receptor beta chains in this list originate from one sample, sequenced in a study of shared clonotypes between healthy human individuals. TCRdb's copy holds only in-frame clones and misses some; the assay was immunoSEQ multiplex PCR. The sample has roughly 500,000 clones; less than 80% are singletons. Sequencing was performed on PBMCs. These receptors all stem from a middle-aged woman in good health. Some clones in this sample may be carry-over from other donors' samples.

V usage is TRBV14 and J usage is TRBJ2-3; D unclear. The CDR3 is made up of 16 amino acids. The V gene's germline CDR1 is SGHDN and CDR2 FVKESK. V shed 0 bases and J shed 4 bases, with 14 bases lying between them. CDR3 region: CASSQERASPADTQYF. CDR3 nucleotides: TGTGCCAGCAGCCAAGAGAGAGCTTCCCCCGCAGATACGCAGTATTTT.

On this clone: Other nucleotide sequences in the sample specify the same CDR3. This chain links TRBV5-4 with TRBJ2-3, with TRBD2 matching 10 bases. Germline CDR1 SGHNT, CDR2 YYREEE (reference sequence). This CDR3 comprises 15 residues. Trimming took 1 base from V and 3 from J; bases not matched to a gene: 2. The CDR3 is CASSLKLAGTDTQYF. The CDR3 DNA follows: TGTGCCAGCAGCTTGAAACTAGCGGGAACAGATACGCAGTATTTT.

DNA of the CDR3: TGTGCCAGCAGCTTAGTTTGGCGGGGGGCTTACACTGAAGCTTTCTTT. Translating it yields CASSLVWRGAYTEAFF. The chain joins TRBV7-8 to TRBJ1-1; D perhaps matches TRBD1 (6 bases). Germline-derived CDR1 and CDR2 are SGHVS and FQNEAQ. Trimming took off 1 base at V and 3 bases at J, with 15 bases between the two ends. The CDR3 has 16 amino acids.

The rearrangement joins TRBV10-1 to TRBJ2-2, with TRBD2 matching over 7 bases. The J segment lost 6 bases and the V segment lost 2 bases, leaving 6 bases of the junction unmatched. This CDR3 spans 15 amino acids. The germline V gene has CDR1 WNHNN and CDR2 SYGVQD (reference sequence). The DNA for the CDR3 is TGCGCCAGCAGTGAGAGGAGCGGGGCGGCCGGGGAGCTGTTTTTT. Translation gives CASSERSGAAGELFF.

The CDR3 loop is CASSQPEPGQGDEQYF. The CDR3 coding sequence is TGCGCCAGCAGTCAACCCGAGCCGGGACAGGGGGACGAGCAGTACTTC. The gene calls are TRBV23-1 and TRBJ2-7; the match to TRBD1 covers 11 bases. TRBV23-1 is an open reading frame whose function is uncertain. V gave up 2 bases and J gave up 5 bases; unmatched junction bases: 8. The length of the CDR3 is 16 residues.

The gene calls are TRBV14 and TRBJ2-7; TRBD2 might be the D (6 bases). CDR1 and CDR2 (germline): SGHDN, FVKESK. CDR3 length: 16 residues. Trimming removed 4 bases at V and 5 bases at J, with 21 bases between. CDR3 amino acids: CASSPKGGGRTHEQYF. The CDR3, as DNA: TGTGCCAGCAGCCCCAAGGGAGGAGGGAGAACCCACGAGCAGTACTTC.

The V call is TRBV20-1, the J call TRBJ2-5; D is ambiguous. The CDR3 length is 11 residues. Trimming left V 3 bases short and J 9 bases short, with 11 bases between. Germline lookup yields CDR1 DFQATT and CDR2 SNEGSKA (reference sequence). In DNA, the CDR3 is TGCAGTGCTAGCCCCCCGGAATCCCAGTACTTC. As protein: CSASPPESQYF.

V and J are TRBV5-1 and TRBJ1-4, with D possibly being TRBD1 (6 bases). V was pared by 4 bases and J by 8 bases, with 15 bases between. The germline CDR1 and CDR2 sequences are SGHRS and YFSETQ. The CDR3 runs 14 residues. The CDR3 reads CASSPGQGYEKLFF. In nucleotides, the CDR3 is TGCGCCAGCAGCCCAGGCCAGGGGTACGAAAAACTGTTTTTT.

The rearrangement uses TRBV15 and TRBJ2-5; possibly TRBD1 or TRBD2 for D (5 bases each). CDR3 length: 15 amino acids. Germline V lookup: CDR1 LNHNV, CDR2 YYDKDF (reference sequence). Trimming left V 0 bases short and J 7 bases short, with 15 bases between. The CDR3 DNA reads TGTGCCACCAGCAGAGATCAAGAGGGGTGGTTGACCCAGTACTTC. Translating it yields CATSRDQEGWLTQYF.

This chain links TRBV11-2 with TRBJ2-1; maybe TRBD2 (6 bases). CDR1 is SGHAT and CDR2 is FQNNGV in the germline V gene. V lost 6 bases and J lost 7, with 16 bases in between. The CDR3 length is 14 residues. The CDR3 nucleotides read TGTGCCAGCAGATCCGGGGGATGGGAGAATGAGCAGTTCTTC. Residues: CASRSGGWENEQFF. The variable domain in full, with the rest retrieved from reference TRBV11-2 and TRBJ2-1, is EAGVAQSPRYKIIEKRQSVAFWCNPISGHATLYWYQQILGQGPKLLIQFQNNGVVDDSQLPKDRFSAERLKGVDSTLKIQPAKLEDSAVYLCASRSGGWENEQFFGPGTRLTVL.

The chain employs TRBV19 and TRBJ2-5; D is unclear. Looked up from germline, CDR1 is LNHDA and CDR2 is SQIVND (reference sequence). The length of the CDR3 is 12 residues. V was clipped by 5 bases and J by 5 bases, with 9 bases between them. The CDR3 loop reads CASSHREETQYF. The CDR3 DNA follows: TGTGCCAGTAGTCACCGAGAGGAGACCCAGTACTTC.

This chain connects TRBV5-6 to TRBJ2-5, with D possibly TRBD2 on 5 matching bases. Deletions cut 5 bases from V and 4 bases from J, with 15 bases between. The germline V gene encodes CDR1 SGHDT and CDR2 YYEEEE. CDR3 size: 14 residues. CDR3 amino acids: CASSPGSIGETQYF. DNA for the CDR3: TGTGCCAGCAGTCCGGGGAGCATTGGAGAGACCCAGTACTTC.

The table lists this clone with a count of one. The rearrangement uses TRBV29-1 and TRBJ2-7; 8 bases are shared with TRBD1. The V and J ends lost 7 bases and 1 base, in that order; junction bases with no gene match: 9. CDR1 and CDR2 (germline): SQVTM, ANQGSEA. This CDR3 contains 14 residues. CDR3 residues: CSARWGTGSYEQYF. CDR3 DNA sequence: TGCAGCGCCCGTTGGGGGACAGGTTCCTACGAGCAGTACTTC.

The V call is TRBV27, the J call TRBJ1-2; 10 bases map to TRBD1. In germline, CDR1 is MNHEY, CDR2 SMNVEV (reference sequence). Unmatched junction bases numbered 12, after V lost 6 bases and J lost 5 bases. There are 16 residues in the CDR3. The CDR3 DNA reads as TGTGCCAGCAGCCGGACAGGGGGGCGCCTTTTTTATGGCTACACCTTC. Translating it yields CASSRTGGRLFYGYTF.

V and J are TRBV5-1 and TRBJ2-7; 7 bases fit TRBD2. The germline V gene encodes CDR1 SGHRS and CDR2 YFSETQ. CDR3 length: 17 amino acids. The V and J ends lost 0 bases and 3 bases, in that order; junction bases with no gene match: 12. The CDR3 DNA is TGCGCCAGCAGCTTGGCCGGATCGACTAGCTCGGGCTACGAGCAGTACTTC. This gives the protein CASSLAGSTSSGYEQYF.

The chain links TRBV7-9 to TRBJ2-7; TRBD2 aligns across 11 bases. The V and J ends lost 3 bases and 4 bases, in that order; junction bases with no gene match: 2. Germline V lookup: CDR1 SEHNR, CDR2 FQNEAQ (reference sequence). This CDR3 is built from 14 residues. The CDR3 DNA sequence: TGTGCCAGCAGCTTTCCTAGCGGGAGGTACGAGCAGTACTTC. Translated: CASSFPSGRYEQYF.

The sample holds a few counts of this clone. Different DNA sequences within this sample yield the same CDR3. The chain is built from TRBV5-1 and TRBJ1-1, with D perhaps matching TRBD1 (5 bases). The CDR3 has 14 residues. CDR1 and CDR2 from the germline V gene are SGHRS and YFSETQ. V was cut by 0 bases and J by 2 bases, with 8 bases left in between. The CDR3 loop is CASSLGGGNTEAFF. CDR3 nucleotides: TGCGCCAGCAGCTTGGGTGGGGGTAACACTGAAGCTTTCTTT.

Details on this clone: Other DNA sequences in this sample translate to the same CDR3. V gene TRBV25-1 combines with J gene TRBJ2-7, with D hard to call. Germline CDR1 reads MGHDK; CDR2 reads SYGVNS. The CDR3 contains 13 residues. The V and J ends lost 1 base and 2 bases respectively, with 6 bases between them. In nucleotides, the CDR3 is TGTGCCAGCAGTGAATTGACTGCCTACGAGCAGTACTTC. It is translated as CASSELTAYEQYF.

The chain employs TRBV5-4 and TRBJ1-6; D perhaps matches TRBD1 (5 bases). The CDR3 is 14 amino acids. The germline gives CDR1 SGHNT, CDR2 YYREEE (reference sequence). The V and J ends lost 6 bases and 8 bases respectively, with 15 bases between them. The CDR3 bases are TGTGCCAGCACCGACGGGGCTTCGGATTCACCCCTCCACTTT. Translation: CASTDGASDSPLHF.

The chain carries TRBV27 and TRBJ2-7; 8 bases match TRBD2. From germline, CDR1 is MNHEY and CDR2 SMNVEV (reference sequence). V shed 4 bases and J 3 bases; nucleotides not matched to a gene: 8. CDR3 length: 15 residues. The CDR3 spells CASSSQREILYEQYF. In DNA, the CDR3 is TGTGCCAGCAGTTCTCAGCGGGAGATCCTCTACGAGCAGTACTTC.

The rearrangement uses TRBV11-2 and TRBJ2-3, with D possibly TRBD2 on 6 matching bases. This CDR3 contains 16 residues. Trimming cost V 4 bases and J 5 bases, with 19 bases left between them. The germline V gene has CDR1 SGHAT and CDR2 FQNNGV. This CDR3 reads CASSSLQEGWGDTQYF. The CDR3 DNA reads TGTGCCAGCAGCTCCCTCCAGGAGGGGTGGGGAGATACGCAGTATTTT.